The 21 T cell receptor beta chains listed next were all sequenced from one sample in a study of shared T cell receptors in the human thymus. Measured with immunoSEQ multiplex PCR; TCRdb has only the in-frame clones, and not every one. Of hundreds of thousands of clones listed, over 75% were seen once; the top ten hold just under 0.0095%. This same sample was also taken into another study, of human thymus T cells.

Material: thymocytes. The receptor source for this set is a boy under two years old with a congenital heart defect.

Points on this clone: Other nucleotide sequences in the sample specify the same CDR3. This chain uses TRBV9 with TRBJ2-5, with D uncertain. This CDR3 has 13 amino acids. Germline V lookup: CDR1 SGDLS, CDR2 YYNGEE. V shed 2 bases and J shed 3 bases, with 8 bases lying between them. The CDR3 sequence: CASSVGLEETQYF. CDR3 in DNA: TGTGCCAGCAGCGTCGGTCTAGAAGAGACCCAGTACTTC.

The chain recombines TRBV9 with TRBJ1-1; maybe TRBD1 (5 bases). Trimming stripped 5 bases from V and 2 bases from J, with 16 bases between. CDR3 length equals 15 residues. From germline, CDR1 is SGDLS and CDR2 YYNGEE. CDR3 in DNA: TGTGCCAGCAGTCCAAATAGGGGTGGCAACACTGAAGCTTTCTTT. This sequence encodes CASSPNRGGNTEAFF.

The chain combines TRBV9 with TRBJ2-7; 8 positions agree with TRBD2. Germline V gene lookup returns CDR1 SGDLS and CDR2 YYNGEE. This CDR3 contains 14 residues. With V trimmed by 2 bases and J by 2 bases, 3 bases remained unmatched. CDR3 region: CASSVGTSPYEQYF. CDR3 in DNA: TGTGCCAGCAGCGTGGGGACTAGTCCCTACGAGCAGTACTTC.

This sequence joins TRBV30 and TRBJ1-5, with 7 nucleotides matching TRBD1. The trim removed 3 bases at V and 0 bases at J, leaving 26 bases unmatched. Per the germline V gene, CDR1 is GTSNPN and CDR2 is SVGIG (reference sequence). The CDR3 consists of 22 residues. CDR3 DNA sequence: TGTGCCTGGAGCGCGCTTGGGTACAGGGGCGGTGGTATTCCGCTTAGCAATCAGCCCCAGCATTTT. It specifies CAWSALGYRGGGIPLSNQPQHF.

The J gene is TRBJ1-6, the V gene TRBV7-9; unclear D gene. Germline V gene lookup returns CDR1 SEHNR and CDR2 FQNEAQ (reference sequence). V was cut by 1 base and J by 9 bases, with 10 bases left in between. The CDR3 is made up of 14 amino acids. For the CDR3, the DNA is TGTGCCAGCAGCTTAGTCGGGTTTCCTTCACCCCTCCACTTT. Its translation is CASSLVGFPSPLHF.

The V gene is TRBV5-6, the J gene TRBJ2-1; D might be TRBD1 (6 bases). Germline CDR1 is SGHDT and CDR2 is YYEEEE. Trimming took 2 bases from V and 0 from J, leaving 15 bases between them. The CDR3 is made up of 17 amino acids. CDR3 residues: CASSLSGTLSSYNEQFF. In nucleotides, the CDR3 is TGTGCCAGCAGCTTATCCGGGACACTTAGCTCCTACAATGAGCAGTTCTTC. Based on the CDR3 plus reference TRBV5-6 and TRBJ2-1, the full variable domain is DAGVTQSPTHLIKTRGQQVTLRCSPKSGHDTVSWYQQALGQGPQFIFQYYEEEERQRGNFPDRFSGHQFPNYSSELNVNALLLGDSALYLCASSLSGTLSSYNEQFFGPGTRLTVL.

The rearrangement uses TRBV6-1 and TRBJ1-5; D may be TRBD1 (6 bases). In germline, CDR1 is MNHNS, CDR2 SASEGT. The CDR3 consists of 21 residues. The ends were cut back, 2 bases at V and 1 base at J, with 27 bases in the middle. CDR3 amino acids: CASSELGSEAGATLSNQPQHF. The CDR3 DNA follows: TGTGCCAGCAGTGAATTGGGGAGTGAGGCAGGGGCGACCCTGAGCAATCAGCCCCAGCATTTT.

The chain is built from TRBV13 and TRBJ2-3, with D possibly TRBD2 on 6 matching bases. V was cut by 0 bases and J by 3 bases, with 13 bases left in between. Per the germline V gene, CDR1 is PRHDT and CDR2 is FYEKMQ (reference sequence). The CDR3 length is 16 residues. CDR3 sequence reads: CASSLGLLGRTDTQYF. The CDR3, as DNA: TGTGCCAGCAGCTTAGGCCTTTTGGGGAGGACAGATACGCAGTATTTT.

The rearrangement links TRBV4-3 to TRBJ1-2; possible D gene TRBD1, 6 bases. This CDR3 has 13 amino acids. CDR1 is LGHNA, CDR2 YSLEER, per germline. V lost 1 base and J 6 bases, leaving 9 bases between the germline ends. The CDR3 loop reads CASSQVQGHGYTF. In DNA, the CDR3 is TGCGCCAGCAGCCAAGTACAGGGCCATGGCTACACCTTC.

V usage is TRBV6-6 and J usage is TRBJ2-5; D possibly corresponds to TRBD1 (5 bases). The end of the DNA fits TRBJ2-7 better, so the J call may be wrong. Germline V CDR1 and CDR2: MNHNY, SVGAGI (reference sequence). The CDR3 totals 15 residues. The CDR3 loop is CASSSRFRTKYEQYF. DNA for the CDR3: TGTGCCAGCAGTAGCCGGTTCCGGACAAAATACGAGCAGTACTTC.

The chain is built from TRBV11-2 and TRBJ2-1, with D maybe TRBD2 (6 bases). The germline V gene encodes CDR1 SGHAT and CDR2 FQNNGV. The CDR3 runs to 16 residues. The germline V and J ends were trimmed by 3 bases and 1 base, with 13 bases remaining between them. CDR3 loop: CASSFDTGESYNEQFF. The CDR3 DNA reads TGTGCCAGCAGCTTTGACACGGGAGAGTCCTACAATGAGCAGTTCTTC.

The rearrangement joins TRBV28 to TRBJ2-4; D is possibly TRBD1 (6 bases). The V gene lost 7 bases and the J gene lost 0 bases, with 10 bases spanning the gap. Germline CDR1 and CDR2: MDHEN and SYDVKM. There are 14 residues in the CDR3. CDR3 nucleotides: TGTGCCAGCACCGGACAGCTAGCCAAAAACATTCAGTACTTC. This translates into CASTGQLAKNIQYF.

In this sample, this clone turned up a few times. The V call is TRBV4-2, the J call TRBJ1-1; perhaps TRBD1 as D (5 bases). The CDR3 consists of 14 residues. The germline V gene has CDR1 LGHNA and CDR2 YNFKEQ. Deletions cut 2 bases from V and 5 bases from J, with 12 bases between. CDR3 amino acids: CASSQSGQGTEAFF. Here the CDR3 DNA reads TGTGCCAGCAGCCAATCTGGGCAGGGAACTGAAGCTTTCTTT.

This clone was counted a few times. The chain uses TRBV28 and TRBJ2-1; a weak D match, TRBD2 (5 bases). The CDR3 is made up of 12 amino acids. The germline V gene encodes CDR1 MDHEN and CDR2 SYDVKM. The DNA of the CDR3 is TGTGTGTCGTCTCGGGGTTACAATGAGCAGTTCTTC. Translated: CVSSRGYNEQFF.

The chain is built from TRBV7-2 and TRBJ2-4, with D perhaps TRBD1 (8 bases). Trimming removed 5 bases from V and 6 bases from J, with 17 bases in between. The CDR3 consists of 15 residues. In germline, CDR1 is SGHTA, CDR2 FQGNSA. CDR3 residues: CASSNRQGRGNIQYF. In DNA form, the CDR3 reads TGTGCCAGCAGCAACAGACAGGGGAGGGGAAACATTCAGTACTTC.

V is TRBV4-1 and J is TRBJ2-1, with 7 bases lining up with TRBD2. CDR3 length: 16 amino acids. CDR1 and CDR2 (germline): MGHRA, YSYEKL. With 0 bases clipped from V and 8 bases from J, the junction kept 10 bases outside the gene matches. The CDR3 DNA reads TGCGCCAGCAGCCAAGATCCGAGGGAGGGGAGGCATGAGCAGTTCTTC. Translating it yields CASSQDPREGRHEQFF.

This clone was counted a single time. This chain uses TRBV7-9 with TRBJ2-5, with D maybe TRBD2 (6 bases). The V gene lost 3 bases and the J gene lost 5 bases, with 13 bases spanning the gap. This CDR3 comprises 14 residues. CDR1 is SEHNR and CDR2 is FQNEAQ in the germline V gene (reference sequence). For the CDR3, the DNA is TGTGCCAGCAGCTTCGCTAGCGTCCGGGAGACCCAGTACTTC. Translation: CASSFASVRETQYF. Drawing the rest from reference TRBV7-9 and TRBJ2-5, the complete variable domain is DTGVSQNPRHKITKRGQNVTFRCDPISEHNRLYWYRQTLGQGPEFLTYFQNEAQLEKSRLLSDRFSAERPKGSFSTLEIQRTEQGDSAMYLCASSFASVRETQYFGPGTRLLVL.

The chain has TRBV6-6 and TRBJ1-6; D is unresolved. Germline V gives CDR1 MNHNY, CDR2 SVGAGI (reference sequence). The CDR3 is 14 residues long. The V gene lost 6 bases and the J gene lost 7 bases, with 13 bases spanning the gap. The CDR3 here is CASRADPRNSPLHF. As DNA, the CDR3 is TGTGCCAGCAGAGCGGACCCTAGGAATTCACCCCTCCACTTT.

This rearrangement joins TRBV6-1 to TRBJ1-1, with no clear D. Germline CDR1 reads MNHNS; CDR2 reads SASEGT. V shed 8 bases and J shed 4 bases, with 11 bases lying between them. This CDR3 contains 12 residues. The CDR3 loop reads CASPGMSTEAFF. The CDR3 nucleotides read TGTGCCAGCCCGGGGATGAGCACTGAAGCTTTCTTT.

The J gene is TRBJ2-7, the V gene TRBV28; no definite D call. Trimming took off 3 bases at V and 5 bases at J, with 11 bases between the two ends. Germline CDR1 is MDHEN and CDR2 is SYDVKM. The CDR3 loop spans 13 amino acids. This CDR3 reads CASSFFPEDEQYF. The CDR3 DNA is TGTGCCAGCAGTTTCTTCCCAGAAGACGAGCAGTACTTC.

CDR3 bases: TGTGCCAGCAGGACTAGCGGCTACAATGAGCAGTTCTTC. Its translation: CASRTSGYNEQFF. J is TRBJ2-1 and V is TRBV28, with TRBD2 matching over 9 bases. The length of the CDR3 is 13 residues. V trimming: 6 bases; J trimming: 3 bases; junction bases outside the gene matches: 0. Germline V gene lookup returns CDR1 MDHEN and CDR2 SYDVKM.